Below, 22 T cell receptor beta chains from the same sample are listed, as sequenced in a study of T cells after yellow fever vaccination. Via MiXCR, TCRdb re-called the 5' RACE reads, giving one row per CDR3 protein. The data show 50,000 to 60,000 distinct CDR3 sequences, with 5.5% to 6% seen just once and about a third held by the top ten. Sequencing used PBMCs, either bulk or a sorted T-cell subset (CD4+, CD8+, memory, or dextramer-sorted; not recorded which), obtained on the day of the yellow fever booster vaccination. The receptors derive from a man younger than 35 who received the YFV17D yellow fever vaccine.

The gene calls are TRBV12-3 or TRBV12-4 and TRBJ2-7; TRBD1 matches 10 bases. Trimming took 3 bases from V and 4 from J; bases not matched to a gene: 3. CDR3 length: 14 residues. CDR3: CASSLTGGVYEQYF. The CDR3 bases are TGTGCCAGCAGTTTGACAGGGGGCGTTTACGAGCAGTACTTC.

At least ten counts were recorded for this clonotype. V and J are TRBV10-3 and TRBJ2-7; 9 nucleotides align to TRBD2. Germline CDR1 reads ENHRY; CDR2 reads SYGVKD. This CDR3 region has 14 residues. CDR3 DNA sequence: TGCGCCACCTGCCCTAGCGGGGCCTCCTACGAGCAGTACGTC. This translates into CATCPSGASYEQYV.

This clonotype was seen many times. The chain joins TRBV7-9 to TRBJ2-1; no firm D call. CDR3 length: 12 residues. V lost 1 base and J lost 9, with 7 bases in between. Germline-derived CDR1 and CDR2 are SEHNR and FQNEAQ (reference sequence). The CDR3 bases are TGTGCCAGCAGCTTAGGCGCGGTTGAGCAGTTCTTC. Amino acids: CASSLGAVEQFF.

This clonotype was picked up many times. The genes are TRBV6-6 and TRBJ2-5, with D possibly being TRBD2 (6 bases). The V end lost 6 bases, the J end lost 5 bases, and 13 bases lay between the germline ends. The CDR3 is 13 residues long. Per the germline V gene, CDR1 is MNHNY and CDR2 is SVGAGI (reference sequence). CDR3 in DNA: TGTGCCAGCAGACCGACTAGTCACGAGACCCAGTACTTC. It codes for CASRPTSHETQYF.

The rearrangement joins TRBV27 to TRBJ2-3, with TRBD2 identical over 15 bases. Unmatched junction bases numbered 6, after V lost 6 bases and J lost 5 bases. The CDR3 extends over 16 amino acids. Germline CDR1 is MNHEY and CDR2 is SMNVEV (reference sequence). The CDR3 spells CASRRTSGGALDTQYF. The DNA for the CDR3 is TGTGCCAGCAGGCGGACTAGCGGGGGGGCATTAGATACGCAGTATTTT.

This clonotype turned up a few times. The V gene is TRBV7-2, the J gene TRBJ1-4; a possible D gene is TRBD1 (6 bases). Trimming pared 6 bases from V and 7 bases from J, leaving 15 bases between. Germline-derived CDR1 and CDR2 are SGHTA and FQGNSA. The CDR3 consists of 14 residues. CDR3 in DNA: TGTGCCAGCAGACCCGACGGAGGGGGTGAAAAACTGTTTTTT. Residues: CASRPDGGGEKLFF.

Of note for this clonotype: This clone may be a read error of a much larger clone one base away. This chain uses TRBV7-9 with TRBJ2-1, with 10 nucleotides matching TRBD1. This CDR3 spans 15 amino acids. With 6 bases clipped from V and 8 bases from J, the junction kept 10 bases outside the gene matches. The germline V gene has CDR1 SEHNR and CDR2 FQNEAQ (reference sequence). This CDR3 reads CASSWTGGTNYEQFF. Written as DNA, the CDR3 is TGTGCCAGCAGTTGGACAGGGGGTACCAACTATGAGCAGTTCTTC. The entire variable domain, with the rest obtained from reference TRBV7-9 and TRBJ2-1, is as follows: DTGVSQNPRHKITKRGQNVTFRCDPISEHNRLYWYRQTLGQGPEFLTYFQNEAQLEKSRLLSDRFSAERPKGSFSTLEIQRTEQGDSAMYLCASSWTGGTNYEQFFGPGTRLTVL.

In this sample, this clonotype turned up many times. The V call is TRBV5-1, the J call TRBJ1-1; D is ambiguous. Trimming stripped 4 bases from V and 4 bases from J, with 14 bases between. This CDR3 contains 14 residues. CDR1 is SGHRS and CDR2 is YFSETQ in the germline V gene. The CDR3 DNA follows: TGCGCCAGCAGCGTAACCAGGACGGTCACTGAAGCTTTCTTT. Translation: CASSVTRTVTEAFF.

This clonotype showed up just a few times. Here the CDR3 omits its conserved ending phenylalanine or tryptophan, so a read error is the likely source. The DNA is left out, because the CDR3 cannot be placed on it with certainty; the CDR3 is given as TCRdb lists it. This chain joins TRBV7-9 and TRBJ1-1; the D segment call TRBD1 is taken from the table without a DNA check. The CDR3 totals 14 residues, both ends included. Germline loops: CDR1 SEHNR, CDR2 FQNEAQ (reference sequence). This CDR3 is CASSSTTYSTGTQA.

This clonotype has just a few counts. The CDR3 is CASSHRQGLKNTEAFF. The CDR3 region has the DNA TGTGCCAGCAGCCATCGACAGGGATTAAAGAACACTGAAGCTTTCTTT. The gene calls are TRBV7-9 and TRBJ1-1; 7 bases are shared with TRBD1. The CDR3 covers 16 residues. V was pared by 5 bases and J by 1 base, with 10 bases of the junction left unmatched. In germline, CDR1 is SEHNR, CDR2 FQNEAQ (reference sequence).

This clonotype was observed a few times. The CDR3 nucleotides are TGCGCCAGCAGCGGAATCGGGGGGGTCACAGATACGCAGTATTTT. This translates into CASSGIGGVTDTQYF. The chain couples TRBV5-1 to TRBJ2-3; TRBD2 matches at 8 bases. In germline, CDR1 is SGHRS, CDR2 YFSETQ. V lost 4 bases, J lost 2 bases, and 6 bases stayed unmatched. CDR3 size: 15 residues.

Written as DNA, the CDR3 is TGCGCCAGCAGCCCCCGGGACAGACTAGAAACGCAGTATTTT. It yields the protein CASSPRDRLETQYF. The chain is built from TRBV4-1 and TRBJ2-3, with D maybe TRBD1 (7 bases). The CDR3 consists of 14 residues. Germline lookup yields CDR1 MGHRA and CDR2 YSYEKL. The V and J ends lost 4 bases and 9 bases respectively, with 17 bases between them.

This clonotype was observed at least ten times. The V call is TRBV9, the J call TRBJ2-5; D is possibly TRBD1 or TRBD2 (6 bases each). The V end lost 3 bases, the J end lost 1 base, and 19 bases lay between the germline ends. Germline CDR1 reads SGDLS; CDR2 reads YYNGEE. The CDR3 length is 17 residues. The CDR3 sequence is CASSEKGGRGPQETQYF. The CDR3 nucleotides read TGTGCCAGCAGCGAGAAGGGGGGCAGGGGCCCCCAAGAGACCCAGTACTTC.

The table lists this clonotype with many counts. CDR3 nucleotides: TGTGCCAGCAGCCTATGGACAGGGAATGCTAATTCACCCCTCCACTTT. Encoded protein: CASSLWTGNANSPLHF. The chain links TRBV5-5 to TRBJ1-6; 8 bases agree with TRBD1. J was trimmed by 6 bases and V by 4 bases; bases with no gene match: 9. The CDR3 runs to 16 residues. Germline CDR1 reads SGHKS; CDR2 reads YYEKEE (reference sequence).

Many counts were recorded for this clonotype. The chain recombines TRBV12-3 or TRBV12-4 with TRBJ1-2; D gene uncertain. The CDR3 contains 13 residues. The V gene lost 2 bases and the J gene lost 5 bases, with 9 bases spanning the gap. CDR3 nucleotides: TGTGCCAGCAGTTTAACTCTATCATATGGCTACACCTTC. It translates to CASSLTLSYGYTF.

There are many counts of this clonotype. The V and J genes are TRBV12-3 or TRBV12-4 and TRBJ1-5; D is undetermined. V lost 7 bases, J lost 2 bases, and 9 bases lay in between. The CDR3 is 13 residues long. CDR3 DNA: TGTGCCAGCAAGGAACCGGGCAATCAGCCCCAGCATTTT. This translates into CASKEPGNQPQHF.

This clonotype turned up a few times. The chain couples TRBV6-2 or TRBV6-3 to TRBJ1-1, with unresolved D. The germline V gene encodes CDR1 MNHEY and CDR2 SVGEGT. Trimming took 0 bases from V and 6 from J, leaving 2 bases between them. The CDR3 consists of 11 residues. DNA of the CDR3: TGTGCCAGCAGTTACTCAGCTGAAGCTTTCTTT. It encodes CASSYSAEAFF.

The rearrangement joins TRBV19 to TRBJ1-2; D is uncertain. Germline lookup yields CDR1 LNHDA and CDR2 SQIVND (reference sequence). The V end was cut by 0 bases, the J end by 0 bases, with 8 bases between. This CDR3 comprises 15 residues. The CDR3 coding sequence is TGTGCCAGTAGTATAGACGCGGAGACTAACTATGGCTACACCTTC. It encodes CASSIDAETNYGYTF.

In this sample, this clonotype turned up a few times. The chain employs TRBV7-2 and TRBJ1-5, with a possible D match to TRBD1 (5 bases). V lost 5 bases, J lost 5 bases, and 16 bases lay in between. Germline-derived CDR1 and CDR2 are SGHTA and FQGNSA. The CDR3 runs 15 residues. DNA for the CDR3: TGTGCCAGCAGCCCAATGGGGAGGGGAGATCAGCCCCAGCATTTT. Encoded protein: CASSPMGRGDQPQHF.

This clonotype has ten or more counts. This chain connects TRBV7-2 to TRBJ2-7; D unresolved. The germline V and J ends were trimmed by 5 bases and 9 bases, with 17 bases remaining between them. The CDR3 runs to 13 residues. Germline values: CDR1 SGHTA, CDR2 FQGNSA. This CDR3 reads CASSRLDPTAQYF. Here the CDR3 DNA reads TGTGCCAGCAGCCGCCTGGACCCGACTGCGCAGTACTTC. Combining the CDR3 with reference TRBV7-2 and TRBJ2-7 gives the whole variable domain GAGVSQSPSNKVTEKGKDVELRCDPISGHTALYWYRQSLGQGLEFLIYFQGNSAPDKSGLPSDRFSAERTGGSVSTLTIQRTQQEDSAVYLCASSRLDPTAQYFGPGTRLTVT.

The chain employs TRBV5-1 and TRBJ2-3; maybe TRBD2 (5 bases). V gave up 6 bases and J gave up 7 bases, with 9 bases separating them. CDR3 length: 11 amino acids. Germline CDR1 SGHRS, CDR2 YFSETQ. The CDR3 bases are TGCGCCAGCACCCGAGGGAATACGCAGTATTTT. Translation: CASTRGNTQYF.

This clonotype was detected ten times or more. The chain joins TRBV29-1 to TRBJ2-3; D may be TRBD1 or TRBD2 (5 bases each). Per the germline V gene, CDR1 is SQVTM and CDR2 is ANQGSEA. Trimming removed 4 bases from V and 4 bases from J, with 18 bases in between. The CDR3 runs 15 residues. CDR3 sequence: CSVGDSVGQADTQYF. As DNA, the CDR3 is TGCAGCGTTGGGGATAGCGTGGGGCAGGCAGATACGCAGTATTTT.